Listed below are T cell receptor beta chains from one sample, sequenced in a study of CD8+ T cells in alopecia areata. The data were produced by immunoSEQ multiplex PCR, yet TCRdb's version contains in-frame clones alone and is incomplete. This table has about 150,000 clones, roughly 60% appearing once. What was sequenced was CD4+ T cells sorted from blood. The receptors here all came from a human donor in good health. The CDR3 runs from the conserved cysteine through the conserved F or W. A D gene is named only where the DNA matches it firmly. Rows give clone size only sometimes, using once, few, many, or a class for an expanded clone.

>TRBJ1-2|TRBV28|.|.
CASSLLGTTYTF
TGTGCCAGCAGTTTATTGGGGACTACCTACACCTTC
>TRBJ2-7|TRBV7-9|.|few
CASSPPFRQAVYEQYF
TGTGCCAGCAGCCCCCCCTTTCGACAGGCAGTCTACGAGCAGTACTTC
>TRBJ1-2|TRBV19|.|.
CASSPRNKGYTF
TGTGCCAGTAGTCCCCGGAATAAAGGCTACACCTTC
>TRBJ2-7|TRBV18|.|.
CASSPGLTYEQYF
TGTGCCAGCTCACCAGGGCTCACTTACGAGCAGTACTTC
>TRBJ2-1|TRBV5-4|TRBD2|.
CASSPARLAGAYNEQFF
TGTGCCAGCAGCCCCGCGCGGCTAGCGGGAGCATACAATGAGCAGTTCTTC
>TRBJ2-7|TRBV2|.|.
CASSFGYEQYF
TGTGCCAGCAGCTTCGGCTACGAGCAGTACTTC
>TRBJ2-1|TRBV29-1|.|.
CSALLGYNEQFF
TGCAGCGCCCTACTAGGATACAATGAGCAGTTCTTC
>TRBJ2-6|TRBV29-1|.|.
CSVQSGANVLTF
TGCAGCGTCCAGTCTGGGGCCAACGTCCTGACTTTC
>TRBJ2-1|TRBV29-1|.|.
CSVEGRTSYNEQFF
TGCAGCGTAGAGGGACGGACCTCCTACAATGAGCAGTTCTTC
>TRBJ1-5|TRBV5-1|TRBD1|few
CASSLGQGLDQPQHF
TGCGCCAGCAGCCTGGGACAGGGCCTGGATCAGCCCCAGCATTTT
>TRBJ1-4|TRBV4-1|.|.
CASSQVGTKAEKLFF
TGCGCCAGCAGCCAAGTTGGGACAAAGGCTGAAAAACTGTTTTTT
>TRBJ2-7|TRBV10-3|.|.
CAISPRIDSGEQYF
TGTGCCATCAGTCCGCGTATCGACAGCGGCGAGCAGTACTTC
>TRBJ1-5|TRBV19|.|.
CASSIGGGSNQPQHF
TGTGCCAGTAGTATCGGCGGGGGTAGCAATCAGCCCCAGCATTTT
>TRBJ1-2|TRBV7-6|.|.
CASSDHLEVPYGYTF
TGTGCCAGCAGCGACCACCTCGAAGTCCCCTATGGCTACACCTTC
>TRBJ2-7|TRBV25-1|TRBD2|.
CASRGSGGPYEQYF
TGTGCCAGCAGGGGTAGCGGGGGGCCCTACGAGCAGTACTTC
>TRBJ2-1|TRBV5-1|TRBD2|.
CASSSGLAAQIGGQFF
TGCGCCAGCAGCTCCGGACTAGCGGCCCAAATCGGGGGGCAGTTCTTC
>TRBJ2-1|TRBV5-5|.|few
CASNPGGGGVNEQFF
TGTGCCAGCAACCCTGGGGGTGGAGGTGTCAATGAGCAGTTCTTC
>TRBJ2-7|TRBV5-8|.|.
CASSLQGVYEQYF
TGTGCCAGCAGCTTACAGGGAGTCTACGAGCAGTACTTC
>TRBJ2-1|TRBV30|TRBD2|.
CAWSGSRAGANEQFF
TGTGCCTGGAGTGGGAGCCGGGCGGGAGCAAATGAGCAGTTCTTC
>TRBJ2-7|TRBV7-2|.|.
CASSLETGYNSYEQYF
TGTGCCAGCAGCTTGGAGACAGGATACAACTCCTACGAGCAGTACTTC
>TRBJ2-3|TRBV14|.|.
CASSQDGPLAPSTDTQYF
TGTGCCAGCAGCCAAGATGGCCCCCTGGCCCCAAGCACAGATACGCAGTATTTT
>TRBJ2-4|TRBV2|.|.
CASRGNTEKNIQYF
TGTGCCAGCAGGGGTAATACAGAGAAAAACATTCAGTACTTC
>TRBJ2-5|TRBV25-1|TRBD1|.
CASSAFRQGQETQYF
TGTGCCAGCAGTGCCTTCAGACAGGGCCAAGAGACCCAGTACTTC
>TRBJ2-1|TRBV6-1|.|few
CASSEVLSTVNEQFF
TGTGCCAGCAGTGAAGTTTTATCGACAGTCAATGAGCAGTTCTTC
>TRBJ2-4|TRBV27|TRBD2|.
CASRGLAGGKNIQYF
TGTGCCAGCAGAGGACTAGCGGGGGGGAAAAACATTCAGTACTTC
>TRBJ2-1|TRBV25-1|TRBD2|many
CASSPLAGVFYNEQFF
TGTGCCAGCAGTCCCCTAGCGGGAGTATTCTACAATGAGCAGTTCTTC
>TRBJ2-5|TRBV29-1|TRBD2|few
CSEECRTSGSPGETQYF
TGCAGCGAGGAATGTAGGACTAGCGGGAGTCCGGGAGAGACCCAGTACTTC
>TRBJ2-1|TRBV14|TRBD2|.
CASSQRTRGGAPYNEQFF
TGTGCCAGCAGCCAGAGAACACGGGGGGGAGCCCCCTACAATGAGCAGTTCTTC
>TRBJ2-6|TRBV5-1|TRBD1|.
CASSLQTGTGANVLTF
TGCGCCAGCAGCTTGCAGACAGGGACAGGGGCCAACGTCCTGACTTTC
>TRBJ2-6|TRBV6-1|.|.
CASSERLSSSGANVLTF
TGTGCCAGCAGTGAACGGCTTAGCAGCTCTGGGGCCAACGTCCTGACTTTC
>TRBJ1-1|TRBV10-3|.|.
CAISELGENSEAFF
TGTGCCATCAGTGAGCTGGGAGAGAATAGCGAAGCTTTCTTT
>TRBJ2-5|TRBV20-1|TRBD1|.
CSRGTGGTQYF
TGCAGCCGTGGGACAGGGGGGACCCAGTACTTC
>TRBJ1-1|TRBV7-8|.|.
CASSFDTEAFF
TGTGCCAGCAGCTTTGACACTGAAGCTTTCTTT
>TRBJ1-5|TRBV7-9|.|.
CASSLDYQPQHF
TGTGCCAGCAGCTTAGATTATCAGCCCCAGCATTTT
>TRBJ2-3|TRBV5-6|.|.
CASSLAGRSTDTQYF
TGTGCCAGCAGCTTGGCCGGGAGAAGCACAGATACGCAGTATTTT
>TRBJ2-7|TRBV30|.|.
CAWSVSGFGEQYF
TGTGCCTGGAGTGTAAGCGGGTTTGGTGAGCAGTACTTC
>TRBJ2-1|TRBV4-1|TRBD1|.
CASSQDRGPPYNEQFF
TGCGCCAGCAGCCAAGATAGGGGGCCTCCCTACAATGAGCAGTTCTTC
>TRBJ2-1|TRBV5-1|TRBD2|few
CASSSLAGGRGEQFF
TGCGCCAGCAGCTCTCTAGCGGGGGGCCGAGGTGAGCAGTTCTTC
>TRBJ1-1|TRBV6-5|.|.
CASMRVNTEAFF
TGTGCCAGCATGAGGGTGAACACTGAAGCTTTCTTT
>TRBJ2-7|TRBV27|.|.
CASSRYLGPQLLSYEQYF
TGTGCCAGCAGCCGATATCTGGGGCCGCAGCTTCTTTCCTACGAGCAGTACTTC
>TRBJ2-2|TRBV28|.|few
CASSLEQGNGELFF
TGTGCCAGCAGTTTAGAACAGGGTAACGGGGAGCTGTTTTTT
>TRBJ2-7|TRBV4-1|TRBD2|.
CASSQGLAGSGEQYF
TGCGCCAGCAGCCAAGGTCTAGCGGGATCAGGGGAGCAGTACTTC
>TRBJ2-2|TRBV7-2|.|.
CASSLAVANTGELFF
TGTGCCAGCAGCTTAGCCGTCGCGAACACCGGGGAGCTGTTTTTT
>TRBJ1-2|TRBV9|.|.
CASSVVTANYGYTF
TGTGCCAGCAGCGTAGTGACTGCTAACTATGGCTACACCTTC
>TRBJ1-5|TRBV4-1|.|.
CASSQTSGQPQHF
TGCGCCAGCAGCCAAACGTCGGGGCAGCCCCAGCATTTT
>TRBJ2-5|TRBV5-1|.|.
CASSLPGQETQYF
TGCGCCAGCAGCCTCCCCGGGCAAGAGACCCAGTACTTC
>TRBJ1-1|TRBV23-1|TRBD1|.
CASSGGTGGDTEAFF
TGCGCCAGCAGTGGTGGGACAGGGGGGGACACTGAAGCTTTCTTT
>TRBJ2-7|TRBV7-2|TRBD2|.
CASSLAPSGAQSYEQYF
TGTGCCAGCAGCTTAGCGCCTAGCGGGGCCCAAAGTTACGAGCAGTACTTC
>TRBJ2-3|TRBV29-1|.|.
CSVVSRAGDTQYF
TGCAGCGTTGTAAGTCGAGCGGGAGATACGCAGTATTTT
>TRBJ1-3|TRBV30|.|.
CAWRDPYRNTIYF
TGTGCCTGGAGAGACCCCTATCGAAACACCATATATTTT
>TRBJ2-7|TRBV2|TRBD1|.
CASSYSGDRGRDEQYF
TGTGCCAGCAGTTATTCGGGGGACAGGGGGCGAGACGAGCAGTACTTC
>TRBJ1-1|TRBV30|.|once
CAWSVQGVAEAFF
TGTGCCTGGAGTGTACAAGGGGTCGCTGAAGCTTTCTTT
>TRBJ1-1|TRBV5-6|.|few
CASSLTPRTGEAFF
TGTGCCAGCAGCTTGACCCCTAGGACCGGTGAAGCTTTCTTT
>TRBJ2-7|TRBV29-1|.|.
CSVIRGQSREQYF
TGCAGCGTTATCAGGGGCCAATCGCGTGAGCAGTACTTC
>TRBJ2-7|TRBV5-1|TRBD1|.
CASSLKGQVTYEQYF
TGCGCCAGCAGCTTGAAGGGACAGGTAACCTACGAGCAGTACTTC
>TRBJ1-5|TRBV29-1|.|.
CSVGTNQPQHF
TGCAGCGTGGGGACCAATCAGCCCCAGCATTTT
>TRBJ1-1|TRBV9|.|.
CASSATLEPTGNTEAFF
TGTGCCAGCAGCGCAACCCTAGAACCGACAGGGAACACTGAAGCTTTCTTT